This T cell receptor beta chain was obtained from a study of cytomegalovirus exposure and HLA in healthy donors. The study ran its PCR with 60 Vbeta and 13 Jbeta primers. TCRdb's table, derived via immunoSEQ multiplex PCR, lists solely in-frame clones and lacks some. In all, the sample yields 140,000 to 150,000 clones. Sequencing was done on a sample of PBMCs. The clonotype originates from a woman in her forties or fifties in good health and CMV-seronegative.

CDR3 bases: TGTGCCAGCAGTCCGACAGGGGGCAGTAATCAGCCCCAGCATTTT. Protein: CASSPTGGSNQPQHF. The J gene is TRBJ1-5, the V gene TRBV7-9; 10 nucleotides line up with TRBD1. CDR1 and CDR2 (germline): SEHNR, FQNEAQ (reference sequence). With V trimmed by 6 bases and J by 4 bases, 6 bases remained unmatched. The CDR3 extends over 15 amino acids.